The sample holds a few counts of the clone carrying this TCR beta chain. This entry belongs to a study of T-cell memory formation after mild COVID-19. The wider study: There were largely donor-specific TCR clusters.

TCRdb fed the 5' RACE reads into MiXCR, producing one record per CDR3 protein. The sample carries about 360,000 distinct CDR3 sequences, 13% to 15% recorded once. The germline V gene has CDR1 DFQATT and CDR2 SNEGSKA (reference sequence). The germline V and J ends were trimmed by 0 bases and 0 bases, with 14 bases remaining between them. The CDR3 covers 16 residues. Sequencing used PBMCs or a T cell subset sorted from them (not recorded which). The receptor's source is a man aged 18 to 30 who had mild COVID-19 (a few samples of this study predate the infection). Cell type and time point are not known. The rearrangement links TRBV20-1 to TRBJ2-5; D is unclear. The CDR3 protein is CSARDFSMGHQETQYF. In DNA, the CDR3 is TGCAGTGCTAGAGATTTTTCAATGGGCCACCAAGAGACCCAGTACTTC.